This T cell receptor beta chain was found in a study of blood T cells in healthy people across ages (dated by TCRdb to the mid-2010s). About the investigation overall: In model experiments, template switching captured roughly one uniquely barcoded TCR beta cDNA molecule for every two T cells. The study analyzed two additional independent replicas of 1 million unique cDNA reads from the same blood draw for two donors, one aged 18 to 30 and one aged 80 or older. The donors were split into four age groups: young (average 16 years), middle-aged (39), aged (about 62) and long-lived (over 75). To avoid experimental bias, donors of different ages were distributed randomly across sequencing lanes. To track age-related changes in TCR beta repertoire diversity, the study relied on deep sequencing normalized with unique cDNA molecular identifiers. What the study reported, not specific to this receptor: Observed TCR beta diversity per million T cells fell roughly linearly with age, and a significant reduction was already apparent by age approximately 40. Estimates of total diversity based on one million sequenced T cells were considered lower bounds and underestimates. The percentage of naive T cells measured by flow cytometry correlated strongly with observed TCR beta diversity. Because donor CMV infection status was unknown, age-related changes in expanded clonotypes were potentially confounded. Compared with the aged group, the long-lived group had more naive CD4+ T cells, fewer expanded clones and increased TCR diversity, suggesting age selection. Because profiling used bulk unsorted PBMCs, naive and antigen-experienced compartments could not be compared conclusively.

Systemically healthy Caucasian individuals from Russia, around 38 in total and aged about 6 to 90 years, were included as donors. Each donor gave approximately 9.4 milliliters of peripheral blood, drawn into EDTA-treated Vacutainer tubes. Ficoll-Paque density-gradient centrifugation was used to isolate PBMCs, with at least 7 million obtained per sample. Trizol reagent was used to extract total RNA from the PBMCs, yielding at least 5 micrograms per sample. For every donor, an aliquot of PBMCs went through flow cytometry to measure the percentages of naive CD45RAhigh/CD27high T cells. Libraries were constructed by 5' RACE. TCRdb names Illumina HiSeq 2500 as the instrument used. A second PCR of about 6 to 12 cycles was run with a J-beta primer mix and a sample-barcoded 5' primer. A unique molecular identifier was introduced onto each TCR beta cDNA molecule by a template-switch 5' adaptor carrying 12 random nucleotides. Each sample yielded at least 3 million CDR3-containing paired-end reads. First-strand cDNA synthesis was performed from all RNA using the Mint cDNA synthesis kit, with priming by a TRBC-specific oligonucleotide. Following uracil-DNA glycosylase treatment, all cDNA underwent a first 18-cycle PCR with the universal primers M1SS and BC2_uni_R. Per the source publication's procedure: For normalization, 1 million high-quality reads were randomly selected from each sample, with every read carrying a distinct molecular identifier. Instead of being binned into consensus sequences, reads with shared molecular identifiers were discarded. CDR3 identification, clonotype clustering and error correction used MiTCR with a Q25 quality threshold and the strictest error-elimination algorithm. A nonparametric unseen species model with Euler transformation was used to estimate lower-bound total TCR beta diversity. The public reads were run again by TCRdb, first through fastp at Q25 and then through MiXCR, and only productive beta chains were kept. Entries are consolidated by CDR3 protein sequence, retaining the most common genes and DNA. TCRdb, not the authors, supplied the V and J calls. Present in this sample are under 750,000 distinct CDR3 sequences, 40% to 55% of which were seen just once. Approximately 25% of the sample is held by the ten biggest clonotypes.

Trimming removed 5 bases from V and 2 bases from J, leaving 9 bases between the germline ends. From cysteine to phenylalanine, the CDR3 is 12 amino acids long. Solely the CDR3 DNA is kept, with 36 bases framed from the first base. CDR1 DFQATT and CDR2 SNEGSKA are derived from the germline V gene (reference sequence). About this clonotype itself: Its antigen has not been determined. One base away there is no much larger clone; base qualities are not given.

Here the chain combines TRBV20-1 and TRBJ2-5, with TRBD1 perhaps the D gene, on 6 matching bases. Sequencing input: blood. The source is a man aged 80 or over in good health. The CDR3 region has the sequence CSAQDRQETQYF. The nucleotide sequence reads TGCAGTGCTCAGGACAGACAAGAGACCCAGTACTTC.